A single sample gave rise to the 27 T cell receptor beta chains below, sequenced in a study of blood T cell repertoires in COVID-19 (dated by TCRdb to 2020 to 2022). Library preparation was by the immunoSEQ multiplex PCR assay. Sourced from immuneACCESS, this table was stored by TCRdb with only in-frame sequences that have V and J called. A share of the clones is absent; for the studies checked, an unresolved V gene accounts for under half, and the remainder has no known explanation. For this sample there are fewer than 250,000 clones; just over 85% appear just once. The leading ten clones occupy about 4.1% of the sample. The sample consisted of PBMCs or T cells enriched from blood (not recorded which). Every receptor here comes from a woman between 40 and 55 years old with acute COVID-19.

The chain has TRBV28 and TRBJ1-1; 7 positions match TRBD1. With 4 bases clipped from V and 1 base from J, the junction kept 6 bases outside the gene matches. Germline V gives CDR1 MDHEN, CDR2 SYDVKM. This CDR3 is 15 amino acids long. This chain's CDR3 is CASSSPTGRNTEAFF. The DNA for the CDR3 is TGTGCCAGCAGTTCACCGACAGGGAGGAACACTGAAGCTTTCTTT. Drawing the rest from reference TRBV28 and TRBJ1-1, the complete variable domain is DVKVTQSSRYLVKRTGEKVFLECVQDMDHENMFWYRQDPGLGLRLIYFSYDVKMKEKGDIPEGYSVSREKKERFSLILESASTNQTSMYLCASSSPTGRNTEAFFGQGTRLTVV.

This clone was seen once. CDR3 DNA: TGTGCCAGCCTCCCGGAGGTGGCGAGTGAGCAGTACTTC. It codes for CASLPEVASEQYF. The chain links TRBV7-9 to TRBJ2-7; D possibly corresponds to TRBD2 (5 bases). The germline CDR1 and CDR2 sequences are SEHNR and FQNEAQ (reference sequence). This CDR3 is built from 13 residues. V lost 8 bases and J 7 bases, leaving 18 bases between the germline ends.

This clone has more than one count but fewer than ten. The CDR3 reads CASSGTFGRSETQYF. CDR3 coding DNA: TGTGCCAGCAGTGGGACTTTCGGGAGGTCAGAGACCCAGTACTTC. The V call is TRBV25-1, the J call TRBJ2-5; 7 bases align to TRBD2. The CDR3 extends over 15 amino acids. The germline V gene encodes CDR1 MGHDK and CDR2 SYGVNS. With 4 bases clipped from V and 4 bases from J, the junction kept 9 bases outside the gene matches.

This clone has more than one count but fewer than ten. This rearrangement joins TRBV14 to TRBJ2-3, with 7 bases matching TRBD2. The CDR3 is made up of 14 amino acids. The junction had 7 bases not matched to a gene; V was cut back by 1 base and J by 9 bases. Germline-derived CDR1 and CDR2 are SGHDN and FVKESK. The CDR3 here is CASSQGGGSGTQYF. CDR3 bases: TGTGCCAGCAGCCAAGGCGGGGGTTCAGGGACGCAGTATTTT.

The chain links TRBV3-1 (or the pseudogene TRBV3-2) to TRBJ1-2; D is unclear. The V end lost 1 base, the J end lost 8 bases, and 11 bases lay between the germline ends. Germline CDR1 reads LGHDT; CDR2 reads YNNKEL (reference sequence). There are 13 residues in the CDR3. The CDR3 sequence: CASSQGSIGGYTF. In nucleotides, the CDR3 is TGTGCCAGCAGCCAAGGGAGTATAGGCGGCTACACCTTC.

This clone was seen just once. This sequence joins TRBV2 and TRBJ1-1; the D gene is possibly TRBD1 (5 bases). Trimming took off 4 bases at V and 1 base at J, with 7 bases between the two ends. Germline assignment: CDR1 SNHLY and CDR2 FYNNEI. The CDR3 length is 13 residues. CDR3: CASSADRNTEAFF. The CDR3 nucleotides read TGTGCCAGCAGTGCCGACAGGAACACTGAAGCTTTCTTT.

The chain recombines TRBV6-5 with TRBJ1-2; 9 positions match TRBD1. The trim removed 0 bases at V and 8 bases at J, leaving 7 bases unmatched. The germline V gene has CDR1 MNHEY and CDR2 SVGAGI. CDR3 length: 15 residues. CDR3 sequence (DNA): TGTGCCAGCAGTTACTCATTAAGGACAGGGGAAGGCTACACCTTC. Translation gives CASSYSLRTGEGYTF.

The CDR3 region is CASSLRETGANVLTF. In DNA form, the CDR3 reads TGTGCCAGCAGCTTAAGGGAGACTGGGGCCAACGTCCTGACTTTC. This sequence joins TRBV7-8 and TRBJ2-6, with a possible D match to TRBD2 (5 bases). This CDR3 contains 15 residues. Deletions cut 2 bases from V and 2 bases from J, with 7 bases between. CDR1 and CDR2 from the germline V gene are SGHVS and FQNEAQ.

The chain joins TRBV6-2 or TRBV6-3 to TRBJ2-3; 11 positions agree with TRBD2. The germline CDR1 and CDR2 sequences are MNHEY and SVGEGT. The CDR3 is 16 residues long. V trimming: 5 bases; J trimming: 4 bases; junction bases outside the gene matches: 8. The CDR3 sequence is CASSDPLAGGADTQYF. CDR3 in DNA: TGTGCCAGCAGTGACCCTCTAGCGGGAGGTGCAGATACGCAGTATTTT.

The rearrangement links TRBV16 to TRBJ2-1; maybe TRBD1 (6 bases). The germline CDR1 and CDR2 sequences are KGHSY and FQNENV. The CDR3 length is 17 residues. V was clipped by 4 bases and J by 7 bases, with 23 bases between them. In DNA form, the CDR3 reads TGTGCCAGCAGCCCGAACTTCAGGGGTCCCTTTTGGAATGAGCAGTTCTTC. Its protein is CASSPNFRGPFWNEQFF.

This clone turned up a few times. V gene TRBV28 combines with J gene TRBJ1-2; D possibly corresponds to TRBD1 (5 bases). Germline loops: CDR1 MDHEN, CDR2 SYDVKM. The CDR3 covers 14 residues. V was trimmed by 3 bases and J by 5 bases, leaving 13 bases between them. This chain's CDR3 is CASSLAGPSYGYTF. CDR3 DNA: TGTGCCAGCAGTTTGGCGGGGCCTAGTTATGGCTACACCTTC.

V usage is TRBV5-8 and J usage is TRBJ2-3, with 10 bases lining up with TRBD2. Germline CDR1 is SGHTS and CDR2 is YDEGEE. The CDR3 length is 14 residues. V lost 4 bases, J lost 3 bases, and 2 bases stayed unmatched. The CDR3 bases are TGTGCCAGCAGCCTTAGCGGGAGGACAGATACGCAGTATTTT. It is translated as CASSLSGRTDTQYF.

The chain has TRBV11-2 and TRBJ2-1; TRBD2 agrees at 11 bases. Germline values: CDR1 SGHAT, CDR2 FQNNGV. With 1 base clipped from V and 1 base from J, the junction kept 3 bases outside the gene matches. The CDR3 consists of 17 residues. This CDR3 is CASSLGGLAASYNEQFF. CDR3 DNA: TGTGCCAGCAGCTTAGGGGGACTAGCGGCTTCCTACAATGAGCAGTTCTTC.

This rearrangement joins TRBV19 to TRBJ2-2, with 12 bases identical to TRBD2. V dropped 10 bases and J dropped 6; count of bases not matched to a gene: 18. In germline, CDR1 is LNHDA, CDR2 SQIVND (reference sequence). The CDR3 has 18 amino acids. CDR3 DNA sequence: TGTGCCACGACTGATTCGACTAGCGGGAGAGTTCTGGCCGGGGAGCTGTTTTTT. Translated, it gives CATTDSTSGRVLAGELFF.

This clone came up a few times. The DNA for the CDR3 is TGCGCCAGCAGCCAAGAGGGGCAAGGGCAGCCCCATCAGCCCCAGCATTTT. Translating gives CASSQEGQGQPHQPQHF. V gene TRBV4-1 combines with J gene TRBJ1-5, with D maybe TRBD1 (5 bases). The CDR3 loop spans 17 amino acids. Germline V gives CDR1 MGHRA, CDR2 YSYEKL. V lost 0 bases and J 5 bases, leaving 17 bases between the germline ends.

V usage is TRBV7-2 and J usage is TRBJ2-7; no firm D call. Trimming shortened V by 1 base and J by 5 bases, and 6 bases separated the two germline ends. CDR1 is SGHTA, CDR2 FQGNSA, per germline. This CDR3 region has 12 residues. CDR3 bases: TGTGCCAGCAGCTTAGTCAAAAACGAGCAGTACTTC. This codes for CASSLVKNEQYF.

The chain combines TRBV11-2 with TRBJ2-7; TRBD2 aligns across 8 bases. This CDR3 spans 14 amino acids. The V gene end was trimmed by 7 bases and the J gene end by 5 bases; junction bases not matched to a gene: 10. Looked up from germline, CDR1 is SGHAT and CDR2 is FQNNGV. Here the CDR3 DNA reads TGTGCCAGCACCCCCCCCAGCGGGAGTAACGAGCAGTACTTC. It encodes CASTPPSGSNEQYF.

This clone appeared many times. The genes are TRBV19 and TRBJ1-3; D not resolved. CDR3 length: 12 residues. Trimming pared 4 bases from V and 6 bases from J, leaving 7 bases between. The germline CDR1 and CDR2 sequences are LNHDA and SQIVND (reference sequence). CDR3 in DNA: TGTGCCAGTAGTAGCACTGCAAACACCATATATTTT. Translated, it gives CASSSTANTIYF.

This clone has just a few counts. The chain uses TRBV9 and TRBJ1-6; 9 positions agree with TRBD1. Germline assignment: CDR1 SGDLS and CDR2 YYNGEE. The CDR3 spans 15 residues. After removal of 0 bases from V and 10 bases from J, the junction contained 5 bases not matched to a gene. CDR3 sequence (DNA): TGTGCCAGCAGCGTAGGGGGACAGGGTGTATCACCCCTCCACTTT. Translated: CASSVGGQGVSPLHF.

This clone turned up a few times. V usage is TRBV28 and J usage is TRBJ2-5; 7 nucleotides match TRBD2. V lost 6 bases, J lost 2 bases, and 6 bases stayed unmatched. Germline CDR1 MDHEN, CDR2 SYDVKM. This CDR3 comprises 14 residues. The CDR3 region is CASSLRGVQETQYF. CDR3 nucleotides: TGTGCCAGCAGCCTCCGGGGGGTGCAAGAGACCCAGTACTTC.

The CDR3 protein is CASSQRTSGSDEQFF. CDR3 bases: TGCGCCAGCAGCCAACGGACTAGCGGGAGTGATGAGCAGTTCTTC. The gene calls are TRBV4-3 and TRBJ2-1, with 13 bases that match TRBD2. V trimming: 2 bases; J trimming: 8 bases; junction bases outside the gene matches: 3. Looked up from germline, CDR1 is LGHNA and CDR2 is YSLEER. This CDR3 has 15 residues.

Comments on this clone: The sample has other DNA sequences that encode this CDR3 too. This chain uses TRBV7-3 with TRBJ2-1; D is perhaps TRBD1 (5 bases). CDR3 length: 13 residues. Germline V lookup: CDR1 SGHTA, CDR2 FQGTGA. Trimming cost V 2 bases and J 4 bases, with 6 bases left between them. The CDR3 DNA sequence: TGTGCCAGCAGCTTATCAGGGTACAATGAGCAGTTCTTC. Translation: CASSLSGYNEQFF. Based on the CDR3 plus reference TRBV7-3 and TRBJ2-1, the full variable domain is GAGVSQTPSNKVTEKGKYVELRCDPISGHTALYWYRQSLGQGPEFLIYFQGTGAADDSGLPNDRFFAVRPEGSVSTLKIQRTERGDSAVYLCASSLSGYNEQFFGPGTRLTVL.

The chain employs TRBV6-5 and TRBJ1-1, with a possible D match to TRBD1 (5 bases). The CDR3 is 13 amino acids. V was shortened by 0 bases and J by 4 bases, with 6 bases between the two germline ends. CDR1 MNHEY and CDR2 SVGAGI come from the germline V gene. In DNA, the CDR3 is TGTGCCAGCAGTTACTCCAGGGTCACTGAAGCTTTCTTT. This codes for CASSYSRVTEAFF.

The chain carries TRBV18 and TRBJ2-7; 7 nucleotides match TRBD2. Trimming took 0 bases from V and 0 from J; bases not matched to a gene: 2. Germline CDR1 is KGHSH and CDR2 is LQKENI. This CDR3 has 15 amino acids. In nucleotides, the CDR3 is TGTGCCAGCTCACCACCCCGGGAGGCCTCCTACGAGCAGTACTTC. Residues: CASSPPREASYEQYF.

The rearrangement uses TRBV7-3 and TRBJ2-7; TRBD2 matches 7 bases. V dropped 4 bases and J dropped 2; count of bases not matched to a gene: 5. The CDR3 loop spans 14 amino acids. In germline, CDR1 is SGHTA, CDR2 FQGTGA. For the CDR3, the DNA is TGTGCCAGCAGCTCTAGCGGAAGCCCCTACGAGCAGTACTTC. This encodes CASSSSGSPYEQYF.

This chain links TRBV29-1 with TRBJ1-5, with D perhaps TRBD1 (5 bases). The CDR3 runs 15 residues. The germline CDR1 and CDR2 sequences are SQVTM and ANQGSEA. V lost 4 bases and J lost 0, with 13 bases in between. The CDR3 sequence is CSVAVDTNSNQPQHF. The DNA of the CDR3 is TGCAGCGTTGCCGTGGACACCAATAGCAATCAGCCCCAGCATTTT.

The V and J genes are TRBV4-1 and TRBJ1-5; D gene unclear. This CDR3 has 15 amino acids. Germline assignment: CDR1 MGHRA and CDR2 YSYEKL. V gave up 1 base and J gave up 3 bases, with 10 bases separating them. This CDR3 reads CASSQVERANQPQHF. In DNA form, the CDR3 reads TGCGCCAGCAGCCAAGTCGAGCGGGCCAATCAGCCCCAGCATTTT.